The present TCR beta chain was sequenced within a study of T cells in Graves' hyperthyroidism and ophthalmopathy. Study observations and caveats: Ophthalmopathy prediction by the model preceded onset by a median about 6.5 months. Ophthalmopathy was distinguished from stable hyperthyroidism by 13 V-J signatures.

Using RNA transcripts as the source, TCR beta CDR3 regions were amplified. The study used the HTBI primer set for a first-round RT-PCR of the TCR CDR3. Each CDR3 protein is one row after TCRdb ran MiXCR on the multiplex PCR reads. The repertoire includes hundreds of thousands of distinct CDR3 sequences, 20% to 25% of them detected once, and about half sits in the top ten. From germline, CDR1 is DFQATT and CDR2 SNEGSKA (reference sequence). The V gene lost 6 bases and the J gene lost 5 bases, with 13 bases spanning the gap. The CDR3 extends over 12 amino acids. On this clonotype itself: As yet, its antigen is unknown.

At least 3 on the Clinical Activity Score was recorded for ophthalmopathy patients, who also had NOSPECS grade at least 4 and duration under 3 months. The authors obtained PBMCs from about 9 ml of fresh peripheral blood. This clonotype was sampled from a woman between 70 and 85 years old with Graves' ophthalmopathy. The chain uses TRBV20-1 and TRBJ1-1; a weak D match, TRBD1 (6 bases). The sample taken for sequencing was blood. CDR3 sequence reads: CSARGGITEAFF. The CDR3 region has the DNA TGCAGTGCCAGGGGAGGGATTACTGAAGCTTTCTTT.